This T cell receptor beta chain appears in the sequencing data of a study of cytotoxic CD8 clonotypes in ibrutinib-treated CLL. Background on the study: Following a median about eleven months of treatment, with a range of 6 to 36, response samples were taken. Findings and limits, study-wide: Age-matched healthy donor levels were exceeded by baseline clonality, which tracked circulating CD8+ T-cell counts.

This CDR3 contains 17 residues. Trimming took off 5 bases at V and 7 bases at J, with 24 bases between the two ends. Targeted sequencing depth ranged from 1 in 200,000 to 1 in 1 million T cells. Assay: immunoSEQ multiplex PCR; the TCRdb copy retains only in-frame clones and omits some. This table has some 130,000 clones, 70% to 90% appearing once. About this clone itself: Its antigen is as yet unknown.

The sequencing here drew on PBMCs, taken after 24 months of ibrutinib treatment. This TCR was sampled from a human donor with chronic lymphocytic leukemia. The chain has TRBV6-7 and TRBJ2-1; D is undetermined. TRBV6-7 qualifies as an ORF whose function is uncertain. The CDR3 loop reads CASSRRGDPPSQNEQFF. The CDR3 coding sequence is TGTGCCAGCAGTAGGCGCGGAGACCCACCGTCTCAAAATGAGCAGTTCTTC.